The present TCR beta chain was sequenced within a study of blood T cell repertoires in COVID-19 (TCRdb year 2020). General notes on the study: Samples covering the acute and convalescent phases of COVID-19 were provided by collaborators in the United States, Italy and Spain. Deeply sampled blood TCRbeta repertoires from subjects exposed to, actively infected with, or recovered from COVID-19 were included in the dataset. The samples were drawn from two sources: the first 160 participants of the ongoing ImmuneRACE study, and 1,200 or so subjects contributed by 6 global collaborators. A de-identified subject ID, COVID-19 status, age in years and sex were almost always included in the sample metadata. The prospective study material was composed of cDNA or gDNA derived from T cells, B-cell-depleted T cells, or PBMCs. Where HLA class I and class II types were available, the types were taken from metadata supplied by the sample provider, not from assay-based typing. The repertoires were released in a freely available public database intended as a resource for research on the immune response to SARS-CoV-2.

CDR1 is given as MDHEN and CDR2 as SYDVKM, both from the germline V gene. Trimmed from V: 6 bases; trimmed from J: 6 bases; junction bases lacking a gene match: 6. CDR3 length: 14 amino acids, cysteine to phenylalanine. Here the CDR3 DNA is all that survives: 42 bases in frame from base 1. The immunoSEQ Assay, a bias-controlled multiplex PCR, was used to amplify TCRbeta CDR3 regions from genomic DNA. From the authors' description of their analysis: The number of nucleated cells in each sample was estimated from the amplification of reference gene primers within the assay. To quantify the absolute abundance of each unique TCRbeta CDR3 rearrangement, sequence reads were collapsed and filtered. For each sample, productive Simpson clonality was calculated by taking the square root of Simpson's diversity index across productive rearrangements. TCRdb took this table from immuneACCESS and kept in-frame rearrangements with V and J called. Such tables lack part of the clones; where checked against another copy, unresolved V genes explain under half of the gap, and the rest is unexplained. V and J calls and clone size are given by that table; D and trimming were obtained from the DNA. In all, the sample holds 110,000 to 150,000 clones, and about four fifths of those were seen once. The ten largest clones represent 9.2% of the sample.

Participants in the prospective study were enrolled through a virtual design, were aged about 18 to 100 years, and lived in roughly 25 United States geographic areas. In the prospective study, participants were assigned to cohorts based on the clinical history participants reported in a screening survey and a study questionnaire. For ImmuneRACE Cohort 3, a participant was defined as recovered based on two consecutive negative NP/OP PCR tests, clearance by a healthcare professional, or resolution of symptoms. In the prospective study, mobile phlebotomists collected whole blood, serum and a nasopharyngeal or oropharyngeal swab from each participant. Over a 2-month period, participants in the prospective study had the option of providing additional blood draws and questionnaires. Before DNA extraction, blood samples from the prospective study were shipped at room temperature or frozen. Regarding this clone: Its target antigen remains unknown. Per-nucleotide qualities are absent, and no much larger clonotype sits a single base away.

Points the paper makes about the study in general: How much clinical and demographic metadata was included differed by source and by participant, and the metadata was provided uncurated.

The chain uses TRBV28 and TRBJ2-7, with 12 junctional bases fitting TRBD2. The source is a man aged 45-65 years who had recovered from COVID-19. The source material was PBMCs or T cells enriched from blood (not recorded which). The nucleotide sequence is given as TGTGCCAGCAGAGGCCAGACTAGCGGGGGCGAGCAGTACTTC. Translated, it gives CASRGQTSGGEQYF.